The rows below give T cell receptor beta chains drawn from one sample of a study of T cell changes during pregnancy in multiple sclerosis. Assay: immunoSEQ multiplex PCR; the TCRdb copy retains only in-frame clones and omits some. The repertoire holds 35,000 to 50,000 clones, with around 90% as singletons. The sequencing here drew on CD4+ T cells from peripheral blood mononuclear cells, taken in the first trimester of pregnancy. The receptors come from a female donor with multiple sclerosis, enrolled in a pregnancy study. Both conserved end residues are part of each CDR3. The order of the fields is J gene, clone size, V gene, D gene, CDR3 DNA, CDR3 protein. The D gene is left open where the match is weak. The size field is filled for only some rows; it gives once, few, many or a size class.

>TRBJ1-1|NA|TRBV5-6|NA
TGTGCCAGCAGCTTGTACAGAGGGACTGAAGCTTTCTTT
CASSLYRGTEAFF
>TRBJ1-5|NA|TRBV5-1|NA
TGCGCCAGCAGCTTGGATTCCTTTAGCAATCAGCCCCAGCATTTT
CASSLDSFSNQPQHF
>TRBJ1-2|NA|TRBV29-1|NA
TGCAGCGTTGATAGAGATGCCCATGGCTACACCTTC
CSVDRDAHGYTF
>TRBJ2-1|NA|TRBV13|TRBD2
TGTGCCAGCAGCTTAGGTGAGGGACTAGCGGGAGGGAGCTCCTACAATGAGCAGTTCTTC
CASSLGEGLAGGSSYNEQFF
>TRBJ2-7|NA|TRBV5-5|NA
TGTGCCAGCAGCTTGGTGGAGGGGCTGGGGGAGCAGTACTTC
CASSLVEGLGEQYF
>TRBJ2-1|NA|TRBV6-6|NA
TGTGCCAGCAGTAAGCCCGTCGATGTTAATGAGCAGTTCTTC
CASSKPVDVNEQFF
>TRBJ2-7|NA|TRBV4-1|NA
TGCGCCACCGCACCTCAGAACTCCTACGAGCAGTACTTC
CATAPQNSYEQYF
>TRBJ2-1|NA|TRBV5-1|NA
TGCGCCAGCAGCTTGGGGCCAGTCAATGAGCAGTTCTTC
CASSLGPVNEQFF
>TRBJ2-7|NA|TRBV5-1|TRBD2
TGCGCCAGCAGCTTGGCGGGGGGGTCGGGGACGGTCGAGCAGTACTTC
CASSLAGGSGTVEQYF
>TRBJ2-7|few|TRBV27|TRBD1
TGTGCCAGCAGTTTCAGGGGGATAAGGTCCTACGAGCAGTACTTC
CASSFRGIRSYEQYF
>TRBJ2-5|once|TRBV28|NA
TGTGCCAGCAGTTTCCCGGGGTCCCAAGAGACCCAGTACTTC
CASSFPGSQETQYF
>TRBJ2-5|NA|TRBV27|TRBD1
TGTGCCAGCAGTTCGGGGACAGGGGGGGAGACCCAGTACTTC
CASSSGTGGETQYF
>TRBJ1-3|NA|TRBV15|TRBD1
TGTGCCACCGAGGGACAGAACGAAGCTGGAAACACCATATATTTT
CATEGQNEAGNTIYF
>TRBJ2-7|NA|TRBV7-8|NA
TGTGCCAGCAGCTTAAGAGCCGAGCAGTACTTC
CASSLRAEQYF
>TRBJ1-1|NA|TRBV6-4|NA
TGTGCCAGCAGATCCACAGGGTCGAACACTGAAGCTTTCTTT
CASRSTGSNTEAFF